A selection of T cell receptor beta chains follows, all from one sample in a study of post-analysis software for immune sequencing data. Each CDR3 protein gets one entry after TCRdb re-called the PCR reads with MiXCR. Here the sample spans 350,000 to 500,000 distinct CDR3 sequences, 35% to 45% being singletons. Source material: blood. These receptors were taken from a girl aged 2 to 9 with multiple sclerosis. The CDR3 runs from the conserved cysteine through the conserved F or W.

V gene	J gene	CDR3 protein
TRBV29-1	TRBJ1-2	CSVGTGGAGNYGYTF
TRBV3-1	TRBJ2-2	CASRHIAGARQELFF
TRBV28	TRBJ2-7	CASRRGQGSWEQYF
TRBV7-2	TRBJ1-4	CASSLDRGTANEKLFF
TRBV5-6	TRBJ2-5	CASSPAMGYQETQYF
TRBV6-5	TRBJ2-7	CASRLGQGASYEQYF
TRBV4-3	TRBJ2-4	CASSQDWATASDIQYF
TRBV20-1	TRBJ2-1	CSATGNEQFF
TRBV10-3	TRBJ2-1	CATWEASGRYENEQFF
TRBV7-2	TRBJ2-7	CASSLRKSYEQYF
TRBV5-1	TRBJ1-1	CASQSQIGGWTEAFF
TRBV4-2	TRBJ2-7	CASSQLAGGREQYF
TRBV6-5	TRBJ2-1	CASRRRGARDGNEQFF
TRBV15	TRBJ2-1	CATSARSGVGKNEQFF
TRBV5-1	TRBJ1-1	CASSLRGDASTEAFF
TRBV11-2	TRBJ2-7	CASSLRPGASYEQYF
TRBV20-1	TRBJ2-1	CSASPRGGRSEQFF
TRBV10-3	TRBJ2-1	CAISESNSNEQFF
TRBV12-3/TRBV12-4	TRBJ1-5	CASSSLSRGQHF
TRBV6-2/TRBV6-3	TRBJ2-1	CASSYSIFLAGPYNEQFF
TRBV7-2	TRBJ2-3	CASSLDTGADTQYF
TRBV3-1	TRBJ2-4	CASSQDYGDSLGKNIQYF
TRBV4-3	TRBJ1-6	CASSQGGQGGSPLHF
TRBV6-1	TRBJ1-5	CASTPEGLPNQPQHF
TRBV29-1	TRBJ2-1	CSVPPGQAYNEQFF
TRBV20-1	TRBJ1-4	CSARDAGGDEKLFF
TRBV7-2	TRBJ1-1	CASSPLSGDDSEAFF
TRBV19	-	CASGGYRTQYF
TRBV6-5	TRBJ1-1	CASSPGPGNTEAFF
TRBV5-1	TRBJ1-1	CASSLFVPLGGGNTEAFF
TRBV12-3/TRBV12-4	TRBJ2-7	CASSPVGRGAYEQYF
TRBV6-5	TRBJ1-6	CASSWRGTNSPLHF
TRBV20-1	TRBJ1-5	CSASGGVYQPQHF
TRBV29-1	TRBJ2-7	CSVESETGWNEQYF
TRBV20-1	TRBJ2-1	CSARVPAGGPLNEQFF
TRBV29-1	-	CSVGSSGAFSYNEQYF
TRBV19	TRBJ2-3	CASTDNPGRPPTDTQYF
TRBV4-1	TRBJ2-5	CASSQESLRGRACEGTQYF
TRBV6-2/TRBV6-3	TRBJ2-3	CASSSVLGDTQYF
TRBV9	TRBJ2-3	CASSTQSGTVHTQYF
TRBV5-5	TRBJ2-7	CASSLVFAAPSIYEQYF
TRBV5-1	TRBJ1-3	CASSLARGNTIYF
TRBV5-1	TRBJ1-6	CASSLAGTSYSPLHF
TRBV3-1	TRBJ2-7	CASSQEREWQWSGLVYEQYF
TRBV7-9	TRBJ2-5	CASSLGLGNQETQYF
TRBV7-7	TRBJ2-1	CASSFSSDKGDEQFF
TRBV18	TRBJ1-5	CASSPLQGSNQPQHF
TRBV20-1	TRBJ2-5	CSAPDRVGETQYF
TRBV20-1	TRBJ2-1	CSARAKGRSSYNEQFF
TRBV12-3/TRBV12-4	TRBJ2-7	CASNLQRALGEQYF
TRBV2	TRBJ2-1	CATSLGPYNEQFF
TRBV15	TRBJ1-2	CATSRDSSGAWRYGYTF
TRBV20-1	TRBJ1-2	CSAIGQNGYTF
TRBV9	-	CASSVESRGETQYF
TRBV6-5	-	CAGSLDWRGETQYF
TRBV28	TRBJ2-7	CASSSNGRYRGQYF
TRBV11-2	TRBJ2-7	CASVGPSGRISYYEQYF
TRBV7-7	TRBJ2-7	CASSTGQGDNEQYF
TRBV4-3	TRBJ2-4	CASSQDRGTGRLGAKNIQYF
TRBV2	TRBJ2-6	CASTAGGPSGANVLTF